This TCR beta chain appears in the sequencing data of a study of synovial regulatory T cells in juvenile arthritis. This CDR3 comprises 14 residues. The DNA is unrecorded. Germline lookup yields CDR1 LGHNT and CDR2 FRNRAP. Profiling relied on immunoSEQ multiplex PCR, and the TCRdb table lists in-frame clones only, not all of them. Here the sample table reports 7,500 to 10,000 clones. Study-wide findings and caveats: Inflammation-associated Treg cells in blood had less TCR diversity than the remaining blood Treg cells.

Median disease duration was 7 years, range 0.2-19.1. With respect to this clone: The antigen remains undetermined.

The chain joins TRBV12-5 to TRBJ1-5; TCRdb reports TRBD1, a call that lacks DNA to check it against. Sequencing input: Treg cells from blood. Subset here: remaining (HLA-DR-negative) circulating blood Treg cells. The sequence was collected from a donor younger than 35 with juvenile idiopathic arthritis. CDR3 sequence reads: CASGVGQGGQPQHF.